The 8 T cell receptor beta chains below all came from one sample that was sequenced in a study of graft-versus-host responses after intestinal transplantation. Their specific antigens are unknown. Profiled with immunoSEQ multiplex PCR; TCRdb holds only in-frame clones, not every one. The table shows tens of thousands of clones, with about 89% occurring only once. The specimen was unstimulated CD4+ T cells sorted from spleen or lymph node cells, collected before transplant. Source of these receptors: a human donor who was the organ donor for an intestinal transplant.

V gene TRBV9 combines with J gene TRBJ2-1; weak D call: TRBD2 (6 bases). V lost 0 bases, J lost 6 bases, and 19 bases lay in between. From germline, CDR1 is SGDLS and CDR2 YYNGEE. The CDR3 is 17 amino acids. The CDR3 loop reads CASSVAGGGGTFNEQFF. The CDR3 coding sequence is TGTGCCAGCAGCGTAGCGGGTGGGGGAGGAACTTTCAATGAGCAGTTCTTC.

The chain has TRBV5-6 and TRBJ1-2; 9 bases align to TRBD1. V trimming: 2 bases; J trimming: 4 bases; junction bases outside the gene matches: 6. The CDR3 totals 15 residues. Germline assignment: CDR1 SGHDT and CDR2 YYEEEE. The CDR3 sequence: CASSFPGQGFYGYTF. The CDR3 DNA reads as TGTGCCAGCAGCTTCCCGGGACAGGGTTTCTATGGCTACACCTTC.

The V gene is TRBV7-3, the J gene TRBJ2-2; TRBD2 is a possible D gene (5 bases). The CDR3 is 15 residues long. V dropped 2 bases and J dropped 7 bases, with 14 bases sitting between them. Germline CDR1 reads SGHTA; CDR2 reads FQGTGA. Here the CDR3 reads CASSLDIGSVGELFF. In nucleotides, the CDR3 is TGTGCCAGCAGCTTAGATATCGGTAGCGTCGGGGAGCTGTTTTTT. The entire variable domain, with the rest obtained from reference TRBV7-3 and TRBJ2-2, is as follows: GAGVSQTPSNKVTEKGKYVELRCDPISGHTALYWYRQSLGQGPEFLIYFQGTGAADDSGLPNDRFFAVRPEGSVSTLKIQRTERGDSAVYLCASSLDIGSVGELFFGEGSRLTVL.

The chain joins TRBV7-8 to TRBJ2-2; no clear D gene. This CDR3 is built from 14 residues. The germline CDR1 and CDR2 sequences are SGHVS and FQNEAQ. The V end was cut by 5 bases, the J end by 1 base, with 8 bases between. CDR3 nucleotide sequence: TGTGCCAGCAGCCTGCGACAGAACACCGGGGAGCTGTTTTTT. Encoded protein: CASSLRQNTGELFF.

This chain joins TRBV7-8 and TRBJ1-2, with D possibly being TRBD1 (5 bases). Trimming took 1 base from V and 4 from J, leaving 7 bases between them. There are 13 residues in the CDR3. CDR1 is SGHVS and CDR2 is FQNEAQ in the germline V gene. This chain's CDR3 is CASSLDRTYGYTF. The CDR3 nucleotides read TGTGCCAGCAGCTTAGACAGGACCTATGGCTACACCTTC.

This sequence joins TRBV5-1 and TRBJ1-4, with TRBD1 matching 10 bases. This CDR3 has 18 amino acids. The germline V gene encodes CDR1 SGHRS and CDR2 YFSETQ. With 1 base clipped from V and 5 bases from J, the junction kept 11 bases outside the gene matches. CDR3 amino acids: CASSLSDTGTGANEKLFF. CDR3 bases: TGCGCCAGCAGCTTGTCCGATACCGGGACAGGGGCGAATGAAAAACTGTTTTTT.

V usage is TRBV12-1 and J usage is TRBJ2-1; the table assigns TRBD2, which was not confirmed against the DNA. TRBV12-1 is a pseudogene locus. The CDR3 is 17 amino acids. The CDR3 protein is CASSAAPERGCHNEQFF. The CDR3 DNA sequence: TGTGCCAGCAGCGCTGCCCCTGAGCGGGGGTGCCACAATGAGCAGTTCTTC.

The chain has TRBV28 and TRBJ2-1, with a tentative D call TRBD1 (6 bases). The CDR3 is made up of 15 amino acids. Trimming took off 6 bases at V and 4 bases at J, with 16 bases between the two ends. CDR1 is MDHEN, CDR2 SYDVKM, per germline. CDR3 amino acids: CASSLTGTPYNEQFF. CDR3 nucleotides: TGTGCCAGCAGCCTAACAGGGACCCCATACAATGAGCAGTTCTTC.